Listed below are T cell receptor beta chains from one sample, sequenced in a study of cytomegalovirus exposure and HLA in healthy donors. The protocol was immunoSEQ multiplex PCR, while the TCRdb copy is restricted to in-frame clones and leaves out a portion. The data hold around 88,000 clones, with over 65% observed a single time. The specimen sequenced was PBMCs. The receptors here all came from a male donor in good health and CMV-seronegative. Both conserved end residues are part of each CDR3. Fields, in order: J gene, D gene, clone size, V gene, CDR3 protein, CDR3 DNA. A D gene is named only where the DNA matches it firmly. Rows may omit the clone size; those that give it use once, few, many or a size class.

j_call: TRBJ1-5
d_call: NA
clone_size: NA
v_call: TRBV18
cdr3_aa: CASSPPEDGQPQHF
cdr3_nt: TGTGCCAGCTCACCACCGGAGGACGGTCAGCCCCAGCATTTT

j_call: TRBJ2-2
d_call: TRBD1
clone_size: NA
v_call: TRBV28
cdr3_aa: CASSSPGQATGELFF
cdr3_nt: TGTGCCAGCAGTTCACCGGGACAGGCCACCGGGGAGCTGTTTTTT

j_call: TRBJ1-5
d_call: NA
clone_size: NA
v_call: TRBV4-1
cdr3_aa: CASSQDPINQPQHF
cdr3_nt: TGCGCCAGCAGCCAAGACCCTATTAATCAGCCCCAGCATTTT

j_call: TRBJ2-1
d_call: TRBD2
clone_size: NA
v_call: TRBV27
cdr3_aa: CASSFPGTSGNLEQFF
cdr3_nt: TGTGCCAGCAGTTTCCCCGGGACTAGCGGGAACCTTGAGCAGTTCTTC

j_call: TRBJ2-3
d_call: NA
clone_size: NA
v_call: TRBV5-8
cdr3_aa: CASSSRRETDTQYF
cdr3_nt: TGTGCCAGCAGCTCGAGGAGGGAAACAGATACGCAGTATTTT

j_call: TRBJ2-1
d_call: TRBD1
clone_size: NA
v_call: TRBV12-5
cdr3_aa: CASGTGTDYNEQFF
cdr3_nt: TGTGCTAGTGGAACCGGGACAGACTACAATGAGCAGTTCTTC

j_call: TRBJ2-2
d_call: NA
clone_size: few
v_call: TRBV28
cdr3_aa: CASHFGQNTGELFF
cdr3_nt: TGTGCCAGCCACTTTGGACAGAACACCGGGGAGCTGTTTTTT

j_call: TRBJ1-3
d_call: NA
clone_size: few
v_call: TRBV7-9
cdr3_aa: CASSAQGGSSGNTIYF
cdr3_nt: TGTGCCAGCAGCGCCCAAGGAGGCAGCTCTGGAAACACCATATATTTT

j_call: TRBJ2-1
d_call: TRBD2
clone_size: NA
v_call: TRBV7-3
cdr3_aa: CASSSGRLAGMAWDEQFF
cdr3_nt: TGTGCCAGCAGTTCTGGGCGACTAGCGGGAATGGCTTGGGATGAGCAGTTCTTC

j_call: TRBJ2-1
d_call: TRBD1
clone_size: NA
v_call: TRBV19
cdr3_aa: CASSAGGWDRVNEQFF
cdr3_nt: TGTGCCAGTAGTGCGGGCGGGTGGGACAGAGTCAATGAGCAGTTCTTC

j_call: TRBJ2-7
d_call: NA
clone_size: NA
v_call: TRBV18
cdr3_aa: CASSPPTEYYEQYF
cdr3_nt: TGTGCCAGCTCACCACCAACCGAGTACTACGAGCAGTACTTC

j_call: TRBJ2-1
d_call: TRBD2
clone_size: NA
v_call: TRBV18
cdr3_aa: CASSSGRAISGNEQFF
cdr3_nt: TGTGCCAGCTCAAGCGGGAGGGCCATATCTGGCAATGAGCAGTTCTTC

j_call: TRBJ2-5
d_call: TRBD2
clone_size: once
v_call: TRBV25-1
cdr3_aa: CASSPPGTGGETQYF
cdr3_nt: TGTGCCAGCAGTCCCCCAGGGACGGGAGGGGAGACCCAGTACTTC

j_call: TRBJ2-7
d_call: TRBD1
clone_size: NA
v_call: TRBV7-9
cdr3_aa: CASSLGGSDRRSYEQYF
cdr3_nt: TGTGCCAGCAGCTTAGGGGGGTCGGACAGGCGCTCCTACGAGCAGTACTTC

j_call: TRBJ2-5
d_call: NA
clone_size: NA
v_call: TRBV5-1
cdr3_aa: CASSFSETQYF
cdr3_nt: TGCGCCAGCAGCTTTTCGGAGACCCAGTACTTC

j_call: TRBJ2-7
d_call: TRBD2
clone_size: NA
v_call: TRBV4-3
cdr3_aa: CASSQGSGSVYEQYF
cdr3_nt: TGCGCCAGCAGCCAGGGAAGCGGGAGTGTCTACGAGCAGTACTTC

j_call: TRBJ2-3
d_call: NA
clone_size: once
v_call: TRBV29-1
cdr3_aa: CSVEVGGIFTDTQYF
cdr3_nt: TGCAGCGTTGAAGTGGGGGGAATCTTCACAGATACGCAGTATTTT

j_call: TRBJ2-7
d_call: TRBD2
clone_size: once
v_call: TRBV4-2
cdr3_aa: CASSQSGRPTYEQYF
cdr3_nt: TGTGCCAGCAGCCAGAGCGGGAGGCCGACCTACGAGCAGTACTTC

j_call: TRBJ2-2
d_call: NA
clone_size: once
v_call: TRBV30
cdr3_aa: CAWSVLRGQPTGELFF
cdr3_nt: TGTGCCTGGAGTGTACTAAGAGGGCAGCCCACCGGGGAGCTGTTTTTT

j_call: TRBJ2-7
d_call: NA
clone_size: NA
v_call: TRBV7-9
cdr3_aa: CSSSLTVYEQYF
cdr3_nt: TGTTCCAGCAGCTTAACTGTGTACGAGCAGTACTTC

j_call: TRBJ1-1
d_call: NA
clone_size: NA
v_call: TRBV9
cdr3_aa: CASSVGGSVLFEAFF
cdr3_nt: TGTGCCAGCAGCGTGGGAGGATCTGTACTCTTTGAAGCTTTCTTT

j_call: TRBJ1-5
d_call: NA
clone_size: NA
v_call: TRBV4-1
cdr3_aa: CASSQAGSGGNQPQHF
cdr3_nt: TGCGCCAGCAGCCAGGCCGGGAGCGGGGGCAATCAGCCCCAGCATTTT

j_call: TRBJ2-7
d_call: TRBD2
clone_size: NA
v_call: TRBV7-9
cdr3_aa: CASGGRGYEQYF
cdr3_nt: TGTGCCAGTGGGGGGAGGGGCTACGAGCAGTACTTC

j_call: TRBJ1-1
d_call: NA
clone_size: few
v_call: TRBV27
cdr3_aa: CASSLKNGGHRETEAFF
cdr3_nt: TGTGCCAGCAGTTTAAAGAACGGTGGGCACAGGGAGACTGAAGCTTTCTTT

j_call: TRBJ2-1
d_call: NA
clone_size: few
v_call: TRBV19
cdr3_aa: CASSMGGRQPKANEQFF
cdr3_nt: TGTGCCAGTAGTATGGGCGGGCGGCAACCGAAGGCCAATGAGCAGTTCTTC

j_call: TRBJ1-4
d_call: TRBD1
clone_size: NA
v_call: TRBV2
cdr3_aa: CALTGENEKLFF
cdr3_nt: TGTGCCCTGACAGGGGAAAATGAAAAACTGTTTTTT

j_call: TRBJ1-5
d_call: TRBD1
clone_size: NA
v_call: TRBV12-5
cdr3_aa: CASGLLYPTGVVRQPQHF
cdr3_nt: TGTGCTAGTGGTTTGCTTTACCCGACAGGGGTCGTCAGGCAGCCCCAGCATTTT

j_call: TRBJ2-1
d_call: TRBD2
clone_size: NA
v_call: TRBV28
cdr3_aa: CASSSKLAGGPRYEQFF
cdr3_nt: TGTGCCAGCAGTTCAAAACTAGCGGGAGGGCCTAGGTATGAGCAGTTCTTC

j_call: TRBJ2-7
d_call: NA
clone_size: NA
v_call: TRBV27
cdr3_aa: CASSWTVGEQYF
cdr3_nt: TGTGCCAGCAGCTGGACAGTAGGGGAGCAGTACTTC

j_call: TRBJ2-5
d_call: TRBD2
clone_size: NA
v_call: TRBV5-4
cdr3_aa: CASSHGTTLETQYF
cdr3_nt: TGTGCCAGCAGCCACGGGACTACATTAGAGACCCAGTACTTC

j_call: TRBJ2-1
d_call: NA
clone_size: NA
v_call: TRBV6-1
cdr3_aa: CASTTDFEDEQFF
cdr3_nt: TGTGCCAGCACCACGGACTTCGAGGATGAGCAGTTCTTC

j_call: TRBJ2-7
d_call: TRBD2
clone_size: few
v_call: TRBV12-5
cdr3_aa: CASGLVKLAATYEQYF
cdr3_nt: TGTGCTAGTGGTTTGGTTAAACTAGCGGCTACCTACGAGCAGTACTTC

j_call: TRBJ1-3
d_call: NA
clone_size: once
v_call: TRBV10-1
cdr3_aa: CASRLLSSGNTIYF
cdr3_nt: TGCGCCAGCCGCTTGTTGAGCTCTGGAAACACCATATATTTT

j_call: TRBJ2-3
d_call: NA
clone_size: NA
v_call: TRBV7-6
cdr3_aa: CASSLAGGRDTQYF
cdr3_nt: TGTGCCAGCAGCTTAGCGGGAGGAAGGGATACGCAGTATTTT

j_call: TRBJ1-1
d_call: TRBD1
clone_size: NA
v_call: TRBV30
cdr3_aa: CAWSVARGRLAFF
cdr3_nt: TGTGCCTGGAGTGTAGCCAGGGGGCGTTTGGCTTTCTTT